What follows is one T cell receptor beta chain and its context. TCRdb re-called the 5' RACE reads with MiXCR, one entry per CDR3 protein. This table has about 570,000 distinct CDR3 sequences, 9% to 10% appearing once. This record comes from a study of identical twins. In addition, the sample was reused for a study of yellow fever vaccine responses in identical twins.

The TCR comes from a young woman in good health. The sequenced material came from PBMCs.

CDR3 DNA: TGCGCCAGCAGCCAAGTCGGTGGGGGGGTGGAAAAACTGTTTTTT. Amino acids: CASSQVGGGVEKLFF. The chain combines TRBV4-3 with TRBJ1-4; D possibly corresponds to TRBD1 (5 bases). Trimming stripped 1 base from V and 8 bases from J, with 14 bases between. Germline V CDR1 and CDR2: LGHNA, YSLEER. This CDR3 region has 15 residues.